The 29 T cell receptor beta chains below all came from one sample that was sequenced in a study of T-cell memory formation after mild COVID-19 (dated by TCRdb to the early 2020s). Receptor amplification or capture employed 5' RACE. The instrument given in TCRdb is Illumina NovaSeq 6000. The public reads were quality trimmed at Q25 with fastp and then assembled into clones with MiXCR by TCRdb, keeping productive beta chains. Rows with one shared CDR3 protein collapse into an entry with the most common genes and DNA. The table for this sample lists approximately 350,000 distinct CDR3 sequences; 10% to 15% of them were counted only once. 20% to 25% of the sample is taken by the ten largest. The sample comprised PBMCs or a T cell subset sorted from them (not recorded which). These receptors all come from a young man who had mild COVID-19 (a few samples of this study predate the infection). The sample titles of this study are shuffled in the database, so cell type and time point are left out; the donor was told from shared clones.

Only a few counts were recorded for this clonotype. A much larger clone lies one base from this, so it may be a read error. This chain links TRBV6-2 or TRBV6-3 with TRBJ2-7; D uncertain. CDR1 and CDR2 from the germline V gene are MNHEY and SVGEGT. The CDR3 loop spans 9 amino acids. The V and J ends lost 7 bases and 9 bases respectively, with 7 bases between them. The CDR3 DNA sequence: TGTGCCAGCACGCCGACGCAGTACTTC. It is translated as CASTPTQYF.

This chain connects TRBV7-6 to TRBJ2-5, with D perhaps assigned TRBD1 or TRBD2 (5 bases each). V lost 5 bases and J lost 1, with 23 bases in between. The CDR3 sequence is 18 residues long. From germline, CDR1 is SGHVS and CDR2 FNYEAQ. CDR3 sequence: CASSRGREDTGPQETQYF. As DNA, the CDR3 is TGTGCCAGCAGCCGGGGACGAGAGGATACGGGGCCCCAAGAGACCCAGTACTTC.

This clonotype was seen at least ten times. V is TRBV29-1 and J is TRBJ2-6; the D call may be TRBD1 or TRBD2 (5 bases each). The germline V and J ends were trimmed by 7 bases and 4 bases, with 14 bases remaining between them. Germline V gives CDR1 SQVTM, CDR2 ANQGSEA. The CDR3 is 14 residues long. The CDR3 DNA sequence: TGCAGCGCCGCCCAGGGAGCCGGGGCCAACGTCCTGACTTTC. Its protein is CSAAQGAGANVLTF.

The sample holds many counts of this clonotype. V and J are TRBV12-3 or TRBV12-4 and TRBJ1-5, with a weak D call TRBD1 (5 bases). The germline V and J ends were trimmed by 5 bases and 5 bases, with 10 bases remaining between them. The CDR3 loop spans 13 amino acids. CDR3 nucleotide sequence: TGTGCCAGCAGTGAGACAGCCTATCAGCCCCAGCATTTT. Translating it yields CASSETAYQPQHF.

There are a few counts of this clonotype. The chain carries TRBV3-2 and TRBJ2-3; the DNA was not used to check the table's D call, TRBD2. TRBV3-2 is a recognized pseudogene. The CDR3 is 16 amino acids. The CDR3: CASSHKLAGPPDTQYF. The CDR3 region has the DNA TGTGCCAGCAGCCACAAACTAGCGGGGCCCCCAGATACGCAGTATTTT.

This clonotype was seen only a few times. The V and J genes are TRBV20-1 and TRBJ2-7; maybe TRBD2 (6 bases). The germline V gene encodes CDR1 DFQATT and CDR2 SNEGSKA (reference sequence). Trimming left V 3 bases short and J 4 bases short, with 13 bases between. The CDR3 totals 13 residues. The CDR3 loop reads CSASAPEGYEQYV. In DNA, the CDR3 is TGCAGTGCTAGCGCCCCGGAGGGGTACGAGCAGTACGTC.

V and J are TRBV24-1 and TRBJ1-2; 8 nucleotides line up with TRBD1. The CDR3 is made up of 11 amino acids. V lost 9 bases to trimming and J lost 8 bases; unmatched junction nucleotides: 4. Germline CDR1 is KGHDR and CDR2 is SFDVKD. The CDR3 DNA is TGTGCCACCGAGGGACAGGCGGGCTACACCTTC. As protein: CATEGQAGYTF.

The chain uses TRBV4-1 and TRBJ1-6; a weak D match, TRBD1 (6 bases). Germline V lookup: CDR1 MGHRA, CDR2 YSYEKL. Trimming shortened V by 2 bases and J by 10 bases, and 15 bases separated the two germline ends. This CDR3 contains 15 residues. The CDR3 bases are TGCGCCAGCAGCCAACCTGCAGGGGAGTTCTCACCCCTCCACTTT. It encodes CASSQPAGEFSPLHF.

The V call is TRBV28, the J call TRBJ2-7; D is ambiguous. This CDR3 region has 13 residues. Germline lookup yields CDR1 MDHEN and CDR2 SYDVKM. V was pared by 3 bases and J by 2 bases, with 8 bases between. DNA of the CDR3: TGTGCCAGCAGTTTTGGCCAGACCTACGAGCAGTACGTC. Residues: CASSFGQTYEQYV.

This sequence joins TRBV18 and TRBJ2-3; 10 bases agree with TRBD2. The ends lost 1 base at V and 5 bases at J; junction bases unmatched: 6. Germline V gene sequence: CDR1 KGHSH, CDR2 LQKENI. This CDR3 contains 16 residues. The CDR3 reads CASSPQSGGAEDTQYF. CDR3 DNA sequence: TGTGCCAGCTCACCACAGAGCGGGGGGGCCGAAGATACGCAGTATTTT.

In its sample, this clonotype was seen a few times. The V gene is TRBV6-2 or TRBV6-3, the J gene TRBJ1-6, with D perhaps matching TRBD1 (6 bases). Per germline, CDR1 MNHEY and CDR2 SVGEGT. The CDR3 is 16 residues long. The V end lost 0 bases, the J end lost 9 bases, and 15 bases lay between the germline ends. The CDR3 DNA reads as TGTGCCAGCAGTTACTCGGGGGCCTTGGGAGGTTCACCCCTCCACTTT. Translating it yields CASSYSGALGGSPLHF.

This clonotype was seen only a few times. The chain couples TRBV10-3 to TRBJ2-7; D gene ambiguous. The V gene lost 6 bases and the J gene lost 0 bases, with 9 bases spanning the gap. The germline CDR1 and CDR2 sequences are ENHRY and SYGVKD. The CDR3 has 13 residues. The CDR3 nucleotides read TGTGCCATCAGCCCGGGTCTCTCCTACGAGCAGTACGTC. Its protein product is CAISPGLSYEQYV.

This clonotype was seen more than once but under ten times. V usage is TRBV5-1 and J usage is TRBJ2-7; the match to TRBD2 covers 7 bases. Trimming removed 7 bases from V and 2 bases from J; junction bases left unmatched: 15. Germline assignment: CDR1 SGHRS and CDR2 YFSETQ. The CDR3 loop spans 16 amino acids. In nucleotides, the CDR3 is TGCGCCAGCGGACTAGAAGACGGGAACCTTCCCTACGAGCAGTACGTC. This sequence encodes CASGLEDGNLPYEQYV.

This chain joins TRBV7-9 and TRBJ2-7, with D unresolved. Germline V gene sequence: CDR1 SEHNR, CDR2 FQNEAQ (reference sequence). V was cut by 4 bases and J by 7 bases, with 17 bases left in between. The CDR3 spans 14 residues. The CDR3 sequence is CASSSNPDPEEQYF. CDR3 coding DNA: TGTGCCAGCAGCTCGAATCCGGACCCTGAGGAGCAGTACTTC.

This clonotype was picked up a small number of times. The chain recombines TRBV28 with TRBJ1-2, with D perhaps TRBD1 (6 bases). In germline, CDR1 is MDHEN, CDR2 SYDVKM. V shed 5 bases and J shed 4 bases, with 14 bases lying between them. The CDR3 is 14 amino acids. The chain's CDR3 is CASSKPGASYGYTF. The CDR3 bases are TGTGCCAGCAGTAAGCCAGGGGCGAGCTATGGCTACACCTTC.

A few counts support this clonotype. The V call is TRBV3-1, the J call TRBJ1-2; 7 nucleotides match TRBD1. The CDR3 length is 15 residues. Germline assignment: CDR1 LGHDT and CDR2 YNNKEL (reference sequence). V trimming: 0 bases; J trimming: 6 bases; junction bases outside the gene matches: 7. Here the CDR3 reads CASSQDSRGGNGYTF. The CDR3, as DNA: TGTGCCAGCAGCCAAGACTCGAGAGGGGGCAATGGCTACACCTTC. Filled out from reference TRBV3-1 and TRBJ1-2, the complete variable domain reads DTAVSQTPKYLVTQMGNDKSIKCEQNLGHDTMYWYKQDSKKFLKIMFSYNNKELIINETVPNRFSPKSPDKAHLNLHINSLELGDSAVYFCASSQDSRGGNGYTFGSGTRLTVV.

This chain's CDR3 is CASSIGAGPSNQPQHF. The CDR3 DNA reads TGTGCCAGTAGTATAGGGGCAGGGCCTAGCAATCAGCCCCAGCATTTT. This rearrangement joins TRBV19 to TRBJ1-5; D is perhaps TRBD1 (5 bases). In germline, CDR1 is LNHDA, CDR2 SQIVND (reference sequence). CDR3 length equals 16 residues. V was clipped by 1 base and J by 0 bases, with 10 bases between them.

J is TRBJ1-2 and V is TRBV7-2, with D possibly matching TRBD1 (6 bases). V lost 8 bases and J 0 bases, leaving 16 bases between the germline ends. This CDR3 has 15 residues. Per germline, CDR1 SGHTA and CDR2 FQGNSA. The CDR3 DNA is TGTGCCAGCCACACCGGACAGCCACCTAACTATGGCTACACCTTC. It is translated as CASHTGQPPNYGYTF.

CDR3 sequence: CASPGRFYGYTF. The CDR3, as DNA: TGTGCCAGTCCGGGACGCTTCTATGGCTACACCTTC. The V and J genes are TRBV2 and TRBJ1-2, with a tentative D call TRBD1 (5 bases). The CDR3 is 12 amino acids. V lost 9 bases and J 4 bases, leaving 12 bases between the germline ends. Germline V CDR1 and CDR2: SNHLY, FYNNEI.

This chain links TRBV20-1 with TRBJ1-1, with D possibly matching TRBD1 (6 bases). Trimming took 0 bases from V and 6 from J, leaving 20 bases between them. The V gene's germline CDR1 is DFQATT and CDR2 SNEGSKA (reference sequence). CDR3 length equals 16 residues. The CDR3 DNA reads TGCAGTGCTAGAGATGGACAGCCTACCGGCGGTCCTGAAGCTTTCTTT. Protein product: CSARDGQPTGGPEAFF.

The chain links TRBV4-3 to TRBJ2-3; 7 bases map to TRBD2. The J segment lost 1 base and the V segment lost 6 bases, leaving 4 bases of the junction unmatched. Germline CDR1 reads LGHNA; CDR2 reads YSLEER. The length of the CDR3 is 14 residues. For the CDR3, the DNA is TGCGCCAGCAGGAAGGGAGGGGGCACAGATACGCAGTATTTT. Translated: CASRKGGGTDTQYF.

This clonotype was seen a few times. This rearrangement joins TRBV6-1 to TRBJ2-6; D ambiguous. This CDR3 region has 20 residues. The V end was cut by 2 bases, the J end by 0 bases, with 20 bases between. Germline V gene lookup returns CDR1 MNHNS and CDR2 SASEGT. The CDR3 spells CASSESLTQVHFSGANVLTF. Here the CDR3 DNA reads TGTGCCAGCAGTGAAAGTTTAACGCAAGTCCATTTCTCTGGGGCCAACGTCCTGACTTTC.

The CDR3 spells CASSLAGTRATDTQYF. The CDR3, as DNA: TGCGCCAGCAGCTTGGCGGGGACAAGGGCCACAGATACGCAGTATTTT. The rearrangement uses TRBV5-1 and TRBJ2-3; a weak D match, TRBD1 (6 bases). The germline V and J ends were trimmed by 0 bases and 2 bases, with 13 bases remaining between them. This CDR3 spans 16 amino acids. In germline, CDR1 is SGHRS, CDR2 YFSETQ.

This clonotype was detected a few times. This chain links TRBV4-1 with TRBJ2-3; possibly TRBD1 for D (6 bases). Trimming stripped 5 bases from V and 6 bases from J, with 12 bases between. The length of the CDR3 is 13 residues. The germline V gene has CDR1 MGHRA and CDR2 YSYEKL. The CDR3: CASSGQSSDTQYF. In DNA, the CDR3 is TGCGCCAGCAGCGGACAGTCTTCGGATACGCAGTATTTT.

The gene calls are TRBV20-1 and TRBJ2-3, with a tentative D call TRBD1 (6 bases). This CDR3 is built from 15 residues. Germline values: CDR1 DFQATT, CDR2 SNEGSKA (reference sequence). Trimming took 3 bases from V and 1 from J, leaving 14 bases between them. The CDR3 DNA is TGCAGTGCTAGCTCGAGGGCAGGGGGCACAGATACGCAGTATTTT. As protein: CSASSRAGGTDTQYF.

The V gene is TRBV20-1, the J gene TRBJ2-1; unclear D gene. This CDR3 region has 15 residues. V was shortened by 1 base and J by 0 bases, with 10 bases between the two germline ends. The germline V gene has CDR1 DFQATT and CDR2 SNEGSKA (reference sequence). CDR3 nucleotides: TGCAGTGCTAGAGTCTTTAAGAGCTCCTACAATGAGCAGTTCTTC. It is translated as CSARVFKSSYNEQFF.

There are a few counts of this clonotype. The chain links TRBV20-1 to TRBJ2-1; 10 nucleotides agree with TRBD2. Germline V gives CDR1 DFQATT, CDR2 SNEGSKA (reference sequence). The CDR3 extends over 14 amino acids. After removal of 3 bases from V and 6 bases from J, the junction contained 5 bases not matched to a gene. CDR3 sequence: CSASSSGGPNEQFF. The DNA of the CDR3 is TGCAGTGCTAGTTCTAGCGGGGGCCCCAATGAGCAGTTCTTC.

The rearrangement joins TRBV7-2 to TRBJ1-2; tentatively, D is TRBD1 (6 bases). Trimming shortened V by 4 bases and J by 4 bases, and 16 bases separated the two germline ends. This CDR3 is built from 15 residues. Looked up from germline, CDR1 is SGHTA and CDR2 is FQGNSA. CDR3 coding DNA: TGTGCCAGCAGCTCCCACCCCCCAGGGGCCTATGGCTACACCTTC. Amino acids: CASSSHPPGAYGYTF.

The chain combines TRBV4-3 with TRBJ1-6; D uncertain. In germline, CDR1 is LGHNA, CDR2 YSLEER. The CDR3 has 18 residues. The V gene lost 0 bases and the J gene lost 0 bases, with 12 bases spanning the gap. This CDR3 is CASSQEPPTSSYNSPLHF. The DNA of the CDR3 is TGCGCCAGCAGCCAAGAGCCGCCGACCAGCTCCTATAATTCACCCCTCCACTTT.